In its sample, the clone carrying this T cell receptor beta chain was seen many times. What it recognizes is unknown. The sample comes from a study of regulatory T cells in long-lasting Graves disease. Study-wide findings and caveats: Less diverse TCR repertoires were seen in persistent Graves' patients than in newly diagnosed ones. Sample size, which was small, may have reduced accuracy. Whereas 900 to 1,000 public clonotypes were shared by new patients, persistent patients shared more, at around 2,700. TRBV28, TRBJ1-2 and TRBJ2-5 emerged as the favored segments in persistent disease.

Time point noted: persistent/refractory GD, antithyroid drugs over 5 years with positive TRAb. The TCR library was made from RNA extracted from PBMCs. Between the trimmed V and J ends, which lost 3 bases and 7 bases, there was a span of 7 bases. Germline lookup yields CDR1 MNHEY and CDR2 SVGAGI. This CDR3 is 11 amino acids long. Arm-PCR with iRepertoire HTBI primers amplified the CDR3 regions for these TCR beta libraries. TCRdb re-analysed the multiplex PCR reads in MiXCR, keeping a single row per CDR3 protein. The table has about 470,000 distinct CDR3 sequences, approximately 21% seen once. The sequence derives from a female donor with Graves disease. Here the sequenced sample was peripheral blood mononuclear cells (PBMCs), taken when the disease was refractory, from a patient treated with antithyroid drugs. The chain employs TRBV6-5 and TRBJ2-7; unclear D gene. CDR3 loop: CASSYEREQYF. CDR3 coding DNA: TGTGCCAGCAGTTATGAGAGGGAGCAGTACTTC.